This paragraph covers one T cell receptor (beta chain) sequence. This sample stems from a study of OX40 agonist ivuxolimab in advanced cancers. Study context: Enrollees could have had prior anti-PD-1, anti-PD-L1 or anti-CTLA-4 therapy, which approximately 40% had received. Among those treated, three patients had partial responses, one with hepatocellular carcinoma and two with cutaneous melanoma.

This table comes from immunoSEQ multiplex PCR, and its TCRdb copy is limited to in-frame clones, with some not included. The sample has about 46,000 clones; roughly 85% are singletons. Losses at the gene ends were 5 bases for V and 7 bases for J; bases not matched to a gene: 8. The CDR3 extends over 14 amino acids. Germline CDR1 and CDR2: SGHRS and YFSETQ. V gene TRBV5-1 combines with J gene TRBJ2-1; 8 nucleotides align to TRBD1. Specimen: CD4+ or CD8+ T cells sorted from blood, collected in a trial of the OX40 agonist ivuxolimab. The source of this sequence is an adult with an advanced solid tumor such as melanoma, head and neck, liver or kidney cancer. CDR3 coding DNA: TGCGCCAGCAGGGGGACAGGCTCCTCAAATGAGCAGTTCTTC. Its protein is CASRGTGSSNEQFF.